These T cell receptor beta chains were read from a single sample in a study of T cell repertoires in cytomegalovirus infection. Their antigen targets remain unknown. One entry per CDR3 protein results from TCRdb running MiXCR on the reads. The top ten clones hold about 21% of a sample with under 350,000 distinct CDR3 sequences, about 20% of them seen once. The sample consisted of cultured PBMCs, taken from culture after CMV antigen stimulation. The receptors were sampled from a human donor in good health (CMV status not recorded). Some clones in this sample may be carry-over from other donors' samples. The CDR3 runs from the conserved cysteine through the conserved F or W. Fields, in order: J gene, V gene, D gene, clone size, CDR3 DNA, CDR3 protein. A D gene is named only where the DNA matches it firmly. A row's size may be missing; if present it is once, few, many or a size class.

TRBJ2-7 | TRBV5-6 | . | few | TGTGCCAGCAGCTTCCGCAGGGCCTACGAGCAGTACTTC | CASSFRRAYEQYF
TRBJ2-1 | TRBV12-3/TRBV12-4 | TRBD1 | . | TGTGCCAGCAGTTCTGGGACAGGGGGCAACAATGAGCAGTTCTTC | CASSSGTGGNNEQFF
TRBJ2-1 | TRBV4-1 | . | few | TGCGCCAGCAGCCTCGAGGTGGGCCTAGGAAACAATGAGCAGTTCTTC | CASSLEVGLGNNEQFF
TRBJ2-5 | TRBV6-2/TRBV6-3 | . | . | TGTGCCAGCAGTACGCAGATTACTACGGAGACCCAGTACTTC | CASSTQITTETQYF
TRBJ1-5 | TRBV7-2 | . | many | TGTGCCAGCAGCTCTTTTGTCTACCCAAACTCAGAATATAGCAATCAGCCCCAGCATTTT | CASSSFVYPNSEYSNQPQHF
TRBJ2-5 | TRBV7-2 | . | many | TGTGCCAGCAGCTCCCGGCAGGGCCTGCTTCAAGAGACCCAGTACTTC | CASSSRQGLLQETQYF
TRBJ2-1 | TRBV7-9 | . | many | TGTGCCAGCAGCTTAGCGGGATCATACAATGAGCAGTTCTTC | CASSLAGSYNEQFF
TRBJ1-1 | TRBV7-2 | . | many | TGTGCCAGCAGCTACAGGTACAACACTGAAGCTTTCTTT | CASSYRYNTEAFF
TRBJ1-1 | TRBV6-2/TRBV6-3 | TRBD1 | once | TGTGCCAGCAGCGCATTGACAGGGGGCGTAGGAGCTTTCTTT | CASSALTGGVGAFF
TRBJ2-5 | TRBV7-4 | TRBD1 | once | TGTGCCAGCAGCCCACGCGACAGGGGGCACTCAGAGACCCAGTACTTC | CASSPRDRGHSETQYF
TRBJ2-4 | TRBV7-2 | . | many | TGTGCCAGCAGCTTACGGCCCCGGGGAGTGGCCAAAAACATTCAGTACTTC | CASSLRPRGVAKNIQYF
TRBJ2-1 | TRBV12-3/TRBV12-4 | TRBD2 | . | TGTGCCAGCAGGGAGGGGACTAGCGGGAGCAATGAGCAGTTCTTC | CASREGTSGSNEQFF
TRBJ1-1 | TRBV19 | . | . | TGTGCCAGTAGTATTCTATGGACAGTCAACACTGAAGCTTTCTTT | CASSILWTVNTEAFF
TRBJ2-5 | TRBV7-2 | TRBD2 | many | TGTGCCAGCAGCCGCCTAGCGGGCCAAGAGACCCAGTACTTC | CASSRLAGQETQYF
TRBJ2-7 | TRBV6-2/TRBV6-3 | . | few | TGTGCCAGCAGTTACCTTCCCGGACACGACCTCTCCTACGAGCAGTACTTC | CASSYLPGHDLSYEQYF
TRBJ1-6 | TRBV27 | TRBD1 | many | TGTGCCAGCAGGCCACCGGGACAGTATAATTCACCCCTCCACTTT | CASRPPGQYNSPLHF
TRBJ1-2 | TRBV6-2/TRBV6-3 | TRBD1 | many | TGTGCCAGCAGTAGGACAGGAGCTGGCTACACCTTC | CASSRTGAGYTF
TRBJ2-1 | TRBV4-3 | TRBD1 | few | TGCGCCAGCAGCCAAGAAAGGCTCCGAACAGGGGCCCGCTACTACAATGAGCAGTTCTTC | CASSQERLRTGARYYNEQFF
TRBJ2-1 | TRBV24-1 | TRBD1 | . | TGTGCCACCAGTGATTTCAACAGGGGAAGGAATGAGCAGTTCTTC | CATSDFNRGRNEQFF
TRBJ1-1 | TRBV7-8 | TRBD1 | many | TGTGCCAGCAGCATACAGGGGGCAGGCACTGAAGCTTTCTTT | CASSIQGAGTEAFF
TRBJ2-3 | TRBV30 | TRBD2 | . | TGTGCCTGGAGCGCACGACGGACTAGCGGGAGGCCAGATACGCAGTATTTT | CAWSARRTSGRPDTQYF
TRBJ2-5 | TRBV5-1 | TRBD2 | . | TGCGCCAGCAGCTTGTTGGTAGCGGGGACTTCCGGGACCCAGTACTTC | CASSLLVAGTSGTQYF
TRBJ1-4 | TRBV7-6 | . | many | TGTGCCAGCAGCCCAAAGACAGCCAGGAACGAAAAACTGTTTTTT | CASSPKTARNEKLFF
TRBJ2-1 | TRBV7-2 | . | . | TGTGCCAGCAGCTTAGCGGGAAGGGATGAGCAGTTCTTC | CASSLAGRDEQFF
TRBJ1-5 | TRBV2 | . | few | TGTGCCAGCAAAGGAGGGGAAGGGGGCAATCAGCCCCAGCATTTT | CASKGGEGGNQPQHF
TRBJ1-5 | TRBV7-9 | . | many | TGTGCCAGCAGCTTAGCAGGGAACAATCAGCCCCAGCATTTT | CASSLAGNNQPQHF
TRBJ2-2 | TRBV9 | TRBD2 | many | TGTGCCAGCAGCGTAGGACTAGCGGGCGCGAACACCGGGGAGCTGTTTTTT | CASSVGLAGANTGELFF
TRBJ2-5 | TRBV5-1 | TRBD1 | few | TGCGCCAGCAGCGGGGGGACAGGGGGGTACCAAGAGACCCAGTACTTC | CASSGGTGGYQETQYF